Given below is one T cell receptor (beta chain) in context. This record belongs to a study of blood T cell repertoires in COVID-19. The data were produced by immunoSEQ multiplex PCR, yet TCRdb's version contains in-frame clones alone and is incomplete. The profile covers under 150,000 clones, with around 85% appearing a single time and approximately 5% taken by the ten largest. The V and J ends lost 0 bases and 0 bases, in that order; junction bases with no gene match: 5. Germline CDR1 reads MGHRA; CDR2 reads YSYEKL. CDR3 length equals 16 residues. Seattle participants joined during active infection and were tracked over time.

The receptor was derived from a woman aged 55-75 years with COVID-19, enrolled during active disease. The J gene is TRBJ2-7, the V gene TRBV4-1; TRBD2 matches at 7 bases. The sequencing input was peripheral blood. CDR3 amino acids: CASSQDPSGSSYEQYF. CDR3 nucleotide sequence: TGCGCCAGCAGCCAAGATCCTAGCGGCAGCTCCTACGAGCAGTACTTC.